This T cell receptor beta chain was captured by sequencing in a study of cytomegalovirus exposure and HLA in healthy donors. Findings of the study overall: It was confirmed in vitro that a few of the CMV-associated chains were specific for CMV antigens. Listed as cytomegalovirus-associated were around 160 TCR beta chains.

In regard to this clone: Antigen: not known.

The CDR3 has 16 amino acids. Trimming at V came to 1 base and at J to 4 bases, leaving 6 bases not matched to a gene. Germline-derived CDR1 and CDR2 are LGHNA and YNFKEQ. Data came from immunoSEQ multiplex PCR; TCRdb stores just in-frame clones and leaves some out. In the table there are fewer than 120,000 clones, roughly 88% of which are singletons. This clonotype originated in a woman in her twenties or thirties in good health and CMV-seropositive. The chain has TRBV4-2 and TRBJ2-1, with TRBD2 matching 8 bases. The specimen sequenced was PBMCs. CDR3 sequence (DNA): TGTGCCAGCAGCCAAGTCCGGGAGGGCCTTTACAATGAGCAGTTCTTC. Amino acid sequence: CASSQVREGLYNEQFF.